This T cell receptor (beta chain) was retrieved from a study of a mutant IDH1 vaccine in newly diagnosed glioma. Study as a whole: Vaccination was launched 4-6 weeks after radiotherapy alone, or with temozolomide cycles. Radiotherapy, temozolomide, or both had been given previously, and both were given to most.

CDR3 length equals 16 residues. V shed 5 bases and J shed 0 bases, with 14 bases lying between them. Germline-derived CDR1 and CDR2 are SGHVS and FNYEAQ. Using immunoSEQ multiplex PCR, the repertoire was profiled, and TCRdb retains in-frame clones only, with some absent. The table includes 60,000 to 70,000 clones, around 86% detected once. Noted time point: week 47, end of study. A 20-mer mutant IDH1 peptide at 300 ug was injected subcutaneously with topical imiquimod. Patients carried new grade 3 or 4 IDH1-mutant astrocytomas lacking nuclear ATRX. In this sample, this clone turned up once. The antigen remains unidentified.

The TCR sequence derives from a man aged 25-45 years with glioma. The sequencing here drew on PBMCs, taken from a glioma patient whose treatment included an IDH1 peptide vaccine. The chain combines TRBV7-6 with TRBJ1-3, with D maybe TRBD1 (5 bases). The CDR3 sequence is CASSLGQAGSGNTIYF. CDR3 nucleotides: TGTGCCAGCAGCCTGGGGCAGGCCGGCTCTGGAAACACCATATATTTT. Full variable domain (rest looked up from reference TRBV7-6 and TRBJ1-3): GAGVSQSPRYKVTKRGQDVALRCDPISGHVSLYWYRQALGQGPEFLTYFNYEAQQDKSGLPNDRFSAERPEGSISTLTIQRTEQRDSAMYRCASSLGQAGSGNTIYFGEGSWLTVV.